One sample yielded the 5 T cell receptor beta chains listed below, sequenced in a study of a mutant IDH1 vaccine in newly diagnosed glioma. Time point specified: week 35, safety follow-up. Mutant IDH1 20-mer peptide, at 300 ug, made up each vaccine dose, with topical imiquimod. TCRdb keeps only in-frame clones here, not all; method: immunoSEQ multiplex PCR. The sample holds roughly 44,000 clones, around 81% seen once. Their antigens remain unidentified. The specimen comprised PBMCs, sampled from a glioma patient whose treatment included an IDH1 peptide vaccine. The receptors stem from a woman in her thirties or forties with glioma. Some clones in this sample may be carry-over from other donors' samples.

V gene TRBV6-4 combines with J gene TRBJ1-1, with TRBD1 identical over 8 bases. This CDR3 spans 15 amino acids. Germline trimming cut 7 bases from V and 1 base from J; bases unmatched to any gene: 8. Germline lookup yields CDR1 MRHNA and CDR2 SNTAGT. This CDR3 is CASKAQGASNTEAFF. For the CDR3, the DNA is TGTGCCAGCAAGGCCCAGGGGGCCTCGAACACTGAAGCTTTCTTT.

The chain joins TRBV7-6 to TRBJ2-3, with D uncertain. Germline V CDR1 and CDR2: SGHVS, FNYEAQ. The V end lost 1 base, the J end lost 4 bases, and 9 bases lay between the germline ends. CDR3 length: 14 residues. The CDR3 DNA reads TGTGCCAGCAGCTTAGGAGCCGGAGCAGATACGCAGTATTTT. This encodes CASSLGAGADTQYF.

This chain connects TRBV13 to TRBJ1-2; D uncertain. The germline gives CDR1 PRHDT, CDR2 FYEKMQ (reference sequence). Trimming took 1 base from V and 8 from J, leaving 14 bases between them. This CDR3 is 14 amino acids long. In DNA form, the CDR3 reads TGTGCCAGCAGCTTAGTACAGTTTCACAACGGCTACACCTTC. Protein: CASSLVQFHNGYTF. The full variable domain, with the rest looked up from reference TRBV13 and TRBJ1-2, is AAGVIQSPRHLIKEKRETATLKCYPIPRHDTVYWYQQGPGQDPQFLISFYEKMQSDKGSIPDRFSAQQFSDYHSELNMSSLELGDSALYFCASSLVQFHNGYTFGSGTRLTVV.

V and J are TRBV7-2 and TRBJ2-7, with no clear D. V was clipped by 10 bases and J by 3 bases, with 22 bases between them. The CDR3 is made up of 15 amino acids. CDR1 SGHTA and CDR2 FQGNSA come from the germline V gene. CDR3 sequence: CATVNLAGTDYEQYF. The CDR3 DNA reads TGTGCCACCGTAAACCTGGCAGGAACTGACTACGAGCAGTACTTC.

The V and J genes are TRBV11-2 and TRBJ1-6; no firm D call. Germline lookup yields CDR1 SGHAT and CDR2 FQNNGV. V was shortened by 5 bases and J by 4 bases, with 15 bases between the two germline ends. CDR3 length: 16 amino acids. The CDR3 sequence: CASSPLMRDYNSPLHF. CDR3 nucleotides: TGTGCCAGCAGCCCCCTCATGAGGGATTATAATTCACCCCTCCACTTT. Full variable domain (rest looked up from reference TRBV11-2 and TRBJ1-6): EAGVAQSPRYKIIEKRQSVAFWCNPISGHATLYWYQQILGQGPKLLIQFQNNGVVDDSQLPKDRFSAERLKGVDSTLKIQPAKLEDSAVYLCASSPLMRDYNSPLHFGNGTRLTVT.